The 15 T cell receptor beta chains presented below share a single source sample, sequenced in a study of blood T cell repertoires in COVID-19. Assay used: immunoSEQ multiplex PCR; TCRdb lists only in-frame clones, some missing. The sample consists of approximately 250,000 clones, about 89% of them appearing once. The sequencing sample was made of peripheral blood. The origin of the receptors is a man between 35 and 55 years old with active or convalescent COVID-19.

The chain links TRBV6-6 to TRBJ1-3; D gene uncertain. The V gene lost 6 bases and the J gene lost 2 bases, with 14 bases spanning the gap. Germline CDR1 and CDR2: MNHNY and SVGAGI (reference sequence). This CDR3 region has 15 residues. The CDR3 here is CASSYVSAPGNTIYF. Here the CDR3 DNA reads TGTGCCAGCAGCTACGTCTCCGCGCCTGGAAACACCATATATTTT.

The chain is built from TRBV11-3 and TRBJ2-1; 10 nucleotides agree with TRBD2. Germline trimming cut 6 bases from V and 7 bases from J; bases unmatched to any gene: 9. The CDR3 is made up of 15 amino acids. Germline CDR1 and CDR2: SGHNT and YENEEA. The CDR3 DNA reads TGTGCCAGCAGGGTAGCGGGAGGCAGTACAAATGAGCAGTTCTTC. This translates into CASRVAGGSTNEQFF.

The rearrangement joins TRBV19 to TRBJ2-2; TRBD2 agrees at 9 bases. V dropped 9 bases and J dropped 3; count of bases not matched to a gene: 8. The CDR3 spans 15 residues. Looked up from germline, CDR1 is LNHDA and CDR2 is SQIVND (reference sequence). The CDR3 region has the DNA TGTGCCAGCAACAGACTAGCGGAATACACCGGGGAGCTGTTTTTT. Its protein is CASNRLAEYTGELFF.

This clone was counted once. This chain joins TRBV18 and TRBJ2-3; 10 bases are shared with TRBD2. CDR3 length: 19 residues. The germline V gene has CDR1 KGHSH and CDR2 LQKENI. With V trimmed by 3 bases and J by 0 bases, 12 bases remained unmatched. The CDR3 DNA is TGTGCCAGCTCACCGACCTCGCTAGCGGGGGTTCTTAGCACAGATACGCAGTATTTT. It translates to CASSPTSLAGVLSTDTQYF.

J is TRBJ2-2 and V is TRBV30; 10 bases are a match to TRBD1. The V and J ends lost 5 bases and 4 bases, in that order; junction bases with no gene match: 4. The CDR3 spans 14 residues. Germline values: CDR1 GTSNPN, CDR2 SVGIG (reference sequence). CDR3 residues: CAWDGQGGTGELFF. CDR3 DNA: TGTGCCTGGGATGGACAGGGGGGCACCGGGGAGCTGTTTTTT.

This chain links TRBV5-1 with TRBJ1-6; no definite D call. The V end was cut by 4 bases, the J end by 0 bases, with 11 bases between. The germline gives CDR1 SGHRS, CDR2 YFSETQ. This CDR3 is 16 amino acids long. DNA for the CDR3: TGCGCCAGCAGCCGTGACGGGAGCTCCTATAATTCACCCCTCCACTTT. As protein: CASSRDGSSYNSPLHF.

The J gene is TRBJ2-1, the V gene TRBV24-1; D perhaps matches TRBD1 (6 bases). Per germline, CDR1 KGHDR and CDR2 SFDVKD. Trimming pared 2 bases from V and 7 bases from J, leaving 17 bases between. This CDR3 spans 16 amino acids. For the CDR3, the DNA is TGTGCCACCAGTGATTACGGTACGGCAGGGGTAAATGAGCAGTTCTTC. It is translated as CATSDYGTAGVNEQFF.

The chain couples TRBV27 to TRBJ1-6; D possibly corresponds to TRBD1 (6 bases). V gave up 5 bases and J gave up 9 bases, with 17 bases separating them. The CDR3 runs 15 residues. Germline V gene sequence: CDR1 MNHEY, CDR2 SMNVEV (reference sequence). The CDR3 nucleotides are TGTGCCAGCAGTACCAGGGGTTCTGCGTCTTCACCCCTCCACTTT. Translated, it gives CASSTRGSASSPLHF.

J is TRBJ2-3 and V is TRBV19; TRBD1 is a possible D gene (6 bases). From germline, CDR1 is LNHDA and CDR2 SQIVND (reference sequence). Between the trimmed V and J ends, which lost 9 bases and 2 bases, there was a span of 15 bases. The CDR3 covers 14 residues. The CDR3 DNA is TGTGCCAGCGCCAATTACAGGGACACAGATACGCAGTATTTT. Residues: CASANYRDTDTQYF. The full variable domain, with the rest looked up from reference TRBV19 and TRBJ2-3, is DGGITQSPKYLFRKEGQNVTLSCEQNLNHDAMYWYRQDPGQGLRLIYYSQIVNDFQKGDIAEGYSVSREKKESFPLTVTSAQKNPTAFYLCASANYRDTDTQYFGPGTRLTVL.

V and J are TRBV2 and TRBJ1-6; TRBD1 might be the D (6 bases). CDR1 is SNHLY, CDR2 FYNNEI, per germline. This CDR3 is 12 amino acids long. V lost 6 bases and J lost 8, with 8 bases in between. CDR3 in amino acids: CASRSGDSPLHF. CDR3 nucleotide sequence: TGTGCCAGCAGGTCAGGGGATTCACCCCTCCACTTT.

This clone was seen a single time. The chain joins TRBV5-5 to TRBJ2-2; 8 nucleotides agree with TRBD2. The CDR3 loop spans 15 amino acids. V lost 0 bases to trimming and J lost 6 bases; unmatched junction nucleotides: 4. Germline V gene data show CDR1 as SGHKS and CDR2 as YYEKEE (reference sequence). Here the CDR3 reads CASSLAGGDPGELFF. The CDR3 DNA reads TGTGCCAGCAGCTTGGCCGGGGGGGATCCCGGGGAGCTGTTTTTT.

This chain uses TRBV5-6 with TRBJ2-1; D is unclear. The germline gives CDR1 SGHDT, CDR2 YYEEEE. The CDR3 spans 13 residues. The V end was cut by 2 bases, the J end by 5 bases, with 8 bases between. CDR3 protein: CASSFGSDNEQFF. The CDR3 DNA is TGTGCCAGCAGCTTCGGGTCAGACAATGAGCAGTTCTTC.

V is TRBV11-2 and J is TRBJ1-2; D ambiguous. This CDR3 region has 14 residues. Trimming cost V 4 bases and J 8 bases, with 17 bases left between them. Germline lookup yields CDR1 SGHAT and CDR2 FQNNGV. The chain's CDR3 is CASSSMGRREGYTF. CDR3 nucleotides: TGTGCCAGCAGCTCGATGGGGAGACGCGAGGGCTACACCTTC.

The CDR3 region is CAWNSDRYSYNEQFF. CDR3 DNA: TGTGCCTGGAACTCGGACAGATACTCCTACAATGAGCAGTTCTTC. V and J are TRBV30 and TRBJ2-1; D perhaps matches TRBD1 (6 bases). CDR1 GTSNPN and CDR2 SVGIG come from the germline V gene (reference sequence). V was cut by 4 bases and J by 0 bases, with 13 bases left in between. CDR3 length equals 15 residues.

The V gene is TRBV3-1 (or the pseudogene TRBV3-2), the J gene TRBJ1-3; the D gene is possibly TRBD1 (5 bases). V was pared by 4 bases and J by 2 bases, with 15 bases between. The germline V gene encodes CDR1 LGHDT and CDR2 YNNKEL (reference sequence). The CDR3 covers 16 residues. The CDR3 nucleotides are TGTGCCAGCAGCCGGGGCCGAGTCCAGACTGGAAACACCATATATTTT. As protein: CASSRGRVQTGNTIYF.